These T cell receptor beta chains were read from a single sample in a study of Graves' ophthalmopathy and Graves' hyperthyroidism. Via MiXCR, TCRdb re-called the multiplex PCR reads, giving one row per CDR3 protein. The table records 260,000 or so distinct CDR3 sequences, approximately 42% of them present only once. The sequencing input was peripheral blood. The receptors originated from an adult man with Graves' ophthalmopathy. The CDR3 runs from the conserved cysteine through the conserved F or W.

V: TRBV24-1
CDR3: CATSDPGHNTDTQYF

V: TRBV20-1
CDR3: CSAGTSGTQETQYF

V: TRBV20-1
CDR3: CSVRRSLYTEAFF

V: TRBV10-3
CDR3: CASRMERYAEAFF

V: TRBV12-3/TRBV12-4
CDR3: CASSLGSQIVNYGYTF

V: TRBV7-6
CDR3: CASSLDRGQNYEQYF

V: TRBV7-8
CDR3: CASSLDPGWEQYF

V: TRBV10-3
CDR3: CAISDTGQNYNEQFF

V: TRBV19
CDR3: CASRAGQGVEKLFF

V: TRBV9
CDR3: CASSQAQGIYEQYF